This T cell receptor beta chain was sequenced during a study of identical twins. Only healthy Caucasians were included as donors. TCRdb fed the 5' RACE reads into MiXCR, producing one record per CDR3 protein. Of around 570,000 distinct CDR3 sequences in the sample, roughly 9.9% were seen once. The CDR3 has 13 residues. Germline CDR1 and CDR2: SGHTA and FQGNSA. Trimming took off 3 bases at V and 4 bases at J, with 9 bases between the two ends. For this clonotype: Antigen specificity is unknown.

Study results and limitations: Possibly, invariant MAIT and iNKT cells partly confounded zero-insertion analyses. Modeled out-of-frame TCR alpha sharing in monozygotic twins fell below observed levels.

Another study also made use of these data, one on yellow fever vaccine responses in identical twins. That source notes: Twins reportedly mounted vaccine T cell responses that seemed partly convergent, partly personalized.

The chain carries TRBV7-2 and TRBJ1-1; no reliable D call. Sequencing input: PBMCs. The origin of this receptor is a woman between 18 and 29 years old in good health. The CDR3 nucleotides read TGTGCCAGCAGCTTTTCCGTCTTCACTGAAGCTTTCTTT. Its translation: CASSFSVFTEAFF.